This TCR beta chain was recovered during a study of blood T cell repertoires in COVID-19. On the study more broadly: From T cells, B-cell-depleted T cells, or PBMCs came the material, which was cDNA or gDNA.

How the authors handled the data: For nucleated cells, counts were estimated from reference gene primer amplification. TCRdb's copy holds only in-frame clones and misses some; the assay was immunoSEQ multiplex PCR. The V and J calls and clone size were taken over from that table, and D and trimming were inferred from the DNA. The sample lists about 430,000 clones; about 88% were seen once. Participant reports of clinical history set cohort assignment. People in the exposed group encountered a COVID-19 case within 2 weeks before entering the study. Sequenced sample: PBMCs or T cells enriched from blood (not recorded which). The receptor was derived from a woman between 18 and 29 years old who had been exposed to COVID-19.

Here the CDR3 DNA reads TGTGCCAGCAGGGCCTCGGGGGCCGGGGAGCTGTTTTTT. Translating gives CASRASGAGELFF. This chain joins TRBV2 and TRBJ2-2; possible D gene TRBD2, 6 bases. Trimming stripped 6 bases from V and 6 bases from J, with 11 bases between. CDR1 SNHLY and CDR2 FYNNEI come from the germline V gene. The CDR3 loop spans 13 amino acids.